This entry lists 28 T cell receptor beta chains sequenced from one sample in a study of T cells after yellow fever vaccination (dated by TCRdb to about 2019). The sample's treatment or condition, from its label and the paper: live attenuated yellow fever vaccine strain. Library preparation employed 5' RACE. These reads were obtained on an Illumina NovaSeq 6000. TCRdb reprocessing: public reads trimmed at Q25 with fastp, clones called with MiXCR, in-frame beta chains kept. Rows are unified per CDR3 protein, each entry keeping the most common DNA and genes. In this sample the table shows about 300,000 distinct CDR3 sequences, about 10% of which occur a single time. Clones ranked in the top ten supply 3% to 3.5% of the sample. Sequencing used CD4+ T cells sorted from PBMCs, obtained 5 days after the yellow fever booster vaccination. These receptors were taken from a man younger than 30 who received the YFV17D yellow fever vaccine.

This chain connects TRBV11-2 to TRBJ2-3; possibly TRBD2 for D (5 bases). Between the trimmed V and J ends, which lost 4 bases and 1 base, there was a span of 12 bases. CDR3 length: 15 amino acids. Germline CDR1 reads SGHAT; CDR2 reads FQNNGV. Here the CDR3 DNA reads TGTGCCAGCAGCTCGGGGAAAACGGGCACAGATACGCAGTATTTT. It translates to CASSSGKTGTDTQYF.

As DNA, the CDR3 is TGTGCCAGCAGCTATCCGGGGTCTGGGGCCAACGTCCTGACTTTC. Protein product: CASSYPGSGANVLTF. The chain uses TRBV7-3 and TRBJ2-6; D may be TRBD2 (5 bases). Trimming shortened V by 4 bases and J by 1 base, and 8 bases separated the two germline ends. Germline CDR1 and CDR2: SGHTA and FQGTGA. The CDR3 covers 15 residues.

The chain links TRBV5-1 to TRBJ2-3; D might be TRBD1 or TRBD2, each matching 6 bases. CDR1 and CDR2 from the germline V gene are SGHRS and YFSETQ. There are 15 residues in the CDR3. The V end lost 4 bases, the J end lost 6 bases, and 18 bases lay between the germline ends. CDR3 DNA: TGCGCCAGCAGCCATCAGAAGGGGGGCCCCGATACGCAGTATTTT. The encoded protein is CASSHQKGGPDTQYF.

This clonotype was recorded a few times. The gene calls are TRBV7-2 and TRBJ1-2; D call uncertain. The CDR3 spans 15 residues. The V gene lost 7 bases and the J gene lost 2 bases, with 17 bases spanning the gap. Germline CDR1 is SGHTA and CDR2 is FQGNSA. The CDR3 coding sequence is TGTGCCAGCACTACCAGACCCGACACCAACTATGGCTACACCTTC. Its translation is CASTTRPDTNYGYTF.

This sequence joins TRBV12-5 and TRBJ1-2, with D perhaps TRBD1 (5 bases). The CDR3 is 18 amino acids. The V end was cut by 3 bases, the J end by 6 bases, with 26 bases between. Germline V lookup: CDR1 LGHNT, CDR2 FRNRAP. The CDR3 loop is CASGFRLSPSTGVDGYTF. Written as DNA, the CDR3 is TGTGCTAGTGGTTTCCGACTGAGCCCTAGCACAGGAGTTGATGGCTACACCTTC.

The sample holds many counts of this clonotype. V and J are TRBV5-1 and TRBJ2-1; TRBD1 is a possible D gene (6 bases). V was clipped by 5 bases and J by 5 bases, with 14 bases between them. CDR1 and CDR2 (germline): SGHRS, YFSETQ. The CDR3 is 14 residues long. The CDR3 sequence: CASRRTGSNNEQFF. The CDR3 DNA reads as TGCGCCAGCAGGCGTACAGGGTCCAACAATGAGCAGTTCTTC.

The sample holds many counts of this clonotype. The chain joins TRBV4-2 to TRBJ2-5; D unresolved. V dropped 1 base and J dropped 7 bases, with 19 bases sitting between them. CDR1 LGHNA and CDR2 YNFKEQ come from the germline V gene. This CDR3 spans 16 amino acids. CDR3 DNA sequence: TGTGCCAGCAGCCAAGTTGGGTCTGACGGCAAGGGGACCCAGTACTTC. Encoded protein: CASSQVGSDGKGTQYF.

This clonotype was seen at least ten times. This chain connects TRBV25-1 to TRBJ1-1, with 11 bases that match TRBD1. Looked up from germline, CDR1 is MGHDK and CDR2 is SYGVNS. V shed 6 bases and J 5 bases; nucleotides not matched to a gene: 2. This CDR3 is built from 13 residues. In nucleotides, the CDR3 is TGTGCCAGCAGGGGGACAGGGGGGACTGAAGCTTTCTTT. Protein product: CASRGTGGTEAFF.

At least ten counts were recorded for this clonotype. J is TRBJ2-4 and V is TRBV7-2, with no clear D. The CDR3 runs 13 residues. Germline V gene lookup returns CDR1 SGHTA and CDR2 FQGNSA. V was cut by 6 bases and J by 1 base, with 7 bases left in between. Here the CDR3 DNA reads TGTGCCAGCAGGCCGGCCGCCAAAAACATTCAGTACTTC. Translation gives CASRPAAKNIQYF.

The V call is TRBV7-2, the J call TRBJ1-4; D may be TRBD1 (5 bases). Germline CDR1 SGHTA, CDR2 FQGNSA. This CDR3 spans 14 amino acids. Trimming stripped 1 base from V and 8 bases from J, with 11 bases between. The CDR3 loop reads CASSLGTHSEKLFF. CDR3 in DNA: TGTGCCAGCAGCTTAGGGACACACTCCGAAAAACTGTTTTTT. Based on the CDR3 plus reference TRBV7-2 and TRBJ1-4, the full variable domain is GAGVSQSPSNKVTEKGKDVELRCDPISGHTALYWYRQSLGQGLEFLIYFQGNSAPDKSGLPSDRFSAERTGGSVSTLTIQRTQQEDSAVYLCASSLGTHSEKLFFGSGTQLSVL.

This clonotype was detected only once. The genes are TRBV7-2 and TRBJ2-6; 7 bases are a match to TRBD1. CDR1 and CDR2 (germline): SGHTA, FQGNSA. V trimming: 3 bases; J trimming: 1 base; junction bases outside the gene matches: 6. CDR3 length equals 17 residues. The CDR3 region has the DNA TGTGCCAGCAGCTTCCAGGGACAGATTTCTGGGGCCAACGTCCTGACTTTC. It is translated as CASSFQGQISGANVLTF. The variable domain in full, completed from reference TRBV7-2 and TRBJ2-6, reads GAGVSQSPSNKVTEKGKDVELRCDPISGHTALYWYRQSLGQGLEFLIYFQGNSAPDKSGLPSDRFSAERTGGSVSTLTIQRTQQEDSAVYLCASSFQGQISGANVLTFGAGSRLTVL.

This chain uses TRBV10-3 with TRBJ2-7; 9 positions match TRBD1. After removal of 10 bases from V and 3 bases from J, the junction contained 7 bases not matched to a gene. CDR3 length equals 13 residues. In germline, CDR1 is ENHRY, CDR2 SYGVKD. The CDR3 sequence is CATGGQGLYEQYF. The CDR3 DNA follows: TGTGCCACCGGTGGACAGGGGCTCTACGAGCAGTACTTC.

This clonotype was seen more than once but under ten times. The CDR3 DNA follows: TGTGCCAGCAGTTTATCCCACGAGCAGTACGTC. This translates into CASSLSHEQYV. V is TRBV28 and J is TRBJ2-7; D remains ambiguous. Germline lookup yields CDR1 MDHEN and CDR2 SYDVKM. The length of the CDR3 is 11 residues. The V end was cut by 1 base, the J end by 5 bases, with 3 bases between.

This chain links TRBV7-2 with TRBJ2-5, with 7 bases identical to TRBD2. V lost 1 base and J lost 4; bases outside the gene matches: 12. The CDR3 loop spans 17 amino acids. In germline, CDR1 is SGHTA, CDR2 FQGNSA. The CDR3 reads CASSLVGTTRGRETQYF. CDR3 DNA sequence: TGTGCCAGCAGCTTAGTAGGGACTACCAGAGGTCGAGAGACCCAGTACTTC.

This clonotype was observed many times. The CDR3 region is CASSTGRERGETQYF. In nucleotides, the CDR3 is TGTGCCAGCAGTACTGGACGAGAGAGGGGAGAGACCCAGTACTTC. This chain joins TRBV7-2 and TRBJ2-5; either TRBD1 or TRBD2 may supply D (5 bases each). V lost 6 bases to trimming and J lost 4 bases, with 18 bases between them. The CDR3 is made up of 15 amino acids. The germline CDR1 and CDR2 sequences are SGHTA and FQGNSA. The whole variable domain, remainder taken from reference TRBV7-2 and TRBJ2-5, is GAGVSQSPSNKVTEKGKDVELRCDPISGHTALYWYRQSLGQGLEFLIYFQGNSAPDKSGLPSDRFSAERTGGSVSTLTIQRTQQEDSAVYLCASSTGRERGETQYFGPGTRLLVL.

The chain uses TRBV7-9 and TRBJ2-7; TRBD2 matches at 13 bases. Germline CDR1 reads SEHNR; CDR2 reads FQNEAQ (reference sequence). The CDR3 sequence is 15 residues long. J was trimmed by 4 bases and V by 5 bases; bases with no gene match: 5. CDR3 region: CASSPGLAGTYEQYV. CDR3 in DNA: TGTGCCAGCAGCCCGGGACTAGCGGGGACGTACGAGCAGTACGTC.

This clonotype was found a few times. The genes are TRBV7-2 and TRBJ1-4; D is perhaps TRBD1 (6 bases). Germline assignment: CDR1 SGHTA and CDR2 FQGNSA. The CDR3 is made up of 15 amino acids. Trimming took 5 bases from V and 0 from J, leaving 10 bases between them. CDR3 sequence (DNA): TGTGCCAGCAGCGGGGGCCCCGCAACTAATGAAAAACTGTTTTTT. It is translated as CASSGGPATNEKLFF.

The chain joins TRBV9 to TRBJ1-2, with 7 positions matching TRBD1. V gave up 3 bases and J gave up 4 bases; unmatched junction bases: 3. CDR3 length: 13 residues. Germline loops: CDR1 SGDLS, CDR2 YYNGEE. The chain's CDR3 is CASSEGASYGYTF. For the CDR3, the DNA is TGTGCCAGCAGCGAGGGGGCCTCCTATGGCTACACCTTC.

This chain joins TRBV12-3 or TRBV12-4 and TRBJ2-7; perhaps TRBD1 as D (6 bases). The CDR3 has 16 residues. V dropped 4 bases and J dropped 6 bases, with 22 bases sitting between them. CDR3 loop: CASSSAPPGHSREQYF. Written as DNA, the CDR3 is TGTGCCAGCAGTTCAGCCCCACCGGGACACTCCCGCGAGCAGTACTTC.

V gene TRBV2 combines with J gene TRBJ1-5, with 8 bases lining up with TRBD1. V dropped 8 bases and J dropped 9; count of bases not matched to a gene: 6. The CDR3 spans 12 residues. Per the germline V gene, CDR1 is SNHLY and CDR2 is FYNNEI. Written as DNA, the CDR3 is TGTGCCAGCGGACAGGGAGGAGGGCCCCAGCATTTT. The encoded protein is CASGQGGGPQHF.

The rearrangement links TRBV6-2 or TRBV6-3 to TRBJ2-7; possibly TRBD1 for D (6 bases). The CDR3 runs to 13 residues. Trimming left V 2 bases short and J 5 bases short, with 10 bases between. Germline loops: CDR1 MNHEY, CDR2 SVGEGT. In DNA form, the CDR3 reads TGTGCCAGCAGTTACGTACAGGGCCACGAGCAGTACTTC. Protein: CASSYVQGHEQYF.

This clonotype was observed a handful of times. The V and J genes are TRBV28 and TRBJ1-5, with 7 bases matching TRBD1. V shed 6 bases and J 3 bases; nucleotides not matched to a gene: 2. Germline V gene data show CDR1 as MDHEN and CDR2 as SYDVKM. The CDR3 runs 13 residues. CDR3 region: CASRQGINQPQHF. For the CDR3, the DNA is TGTGCCAGCAGACAGGGGATCAATCAGCCCCAGCATTTT.

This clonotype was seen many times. DNA of the CDR3: TGTGCCAGCAGCGTAGCCGGCGCAGGGCCTGGGGCCAACGTCCTGACTTTC. This codes for CASSVAGAGPGANVLTF. This chain joins TRBV9 and TRBJ2-6; D possibly corresponds to TRBD1 (5 bases). The CDR3 contains 17 residues. Germline CDR1 is SGDLS and CDR2 is YYNGEE. Trimming shortened V by 0 bases and J by 2 bases, and 12 bases separated the two germline ends.

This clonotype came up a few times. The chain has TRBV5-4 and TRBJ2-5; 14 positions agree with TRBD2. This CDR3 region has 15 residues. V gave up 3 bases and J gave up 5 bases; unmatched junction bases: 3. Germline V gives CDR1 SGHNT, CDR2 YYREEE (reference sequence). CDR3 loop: CASSYGLAGGETQYF. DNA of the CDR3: TGTGCCAGCAGCTATGGACTAGCGGGGGGCGAGACCCAGTACTTC.

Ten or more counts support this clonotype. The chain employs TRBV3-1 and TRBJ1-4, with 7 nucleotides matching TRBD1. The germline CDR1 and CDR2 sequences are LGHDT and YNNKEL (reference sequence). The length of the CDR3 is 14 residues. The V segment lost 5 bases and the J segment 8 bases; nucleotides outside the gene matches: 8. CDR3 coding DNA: TGTGCCAGCAGCTTGACAGGGTACTACGAAAAACTGTTTTTT. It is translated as CASSLTGYYEKLFF. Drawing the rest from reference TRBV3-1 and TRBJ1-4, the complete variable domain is DTAVSQTPKYLVTQMGNDKSIKCEQNLGHDTMYWYKQDSKKFLKIMFSYNNKELIINETVPNRFSPKSPDKAHLNLHINSLELGDSAVYFCASSLTGYYEKLFFGSGTQLSVL.

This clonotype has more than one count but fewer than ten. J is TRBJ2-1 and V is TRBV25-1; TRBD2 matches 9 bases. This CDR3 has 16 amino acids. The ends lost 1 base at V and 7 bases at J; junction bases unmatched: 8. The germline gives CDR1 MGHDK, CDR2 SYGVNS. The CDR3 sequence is CASSELGASGENEQFF. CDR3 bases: TGTGCCAGCAGTGAATTGGGGGCTAGCGGGGAAAATGAGCAGTTCTTC.

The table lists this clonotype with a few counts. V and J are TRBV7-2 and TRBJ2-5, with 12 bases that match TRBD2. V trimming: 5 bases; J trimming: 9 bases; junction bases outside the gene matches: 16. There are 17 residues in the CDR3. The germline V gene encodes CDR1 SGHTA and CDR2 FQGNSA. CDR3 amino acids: CASSLQRLAGGRMAQYF. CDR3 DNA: TGTGCCAGCAGCCTTCAGCGGCTAGCGGGGGGGCGGATGGCCCAGTACTTC.

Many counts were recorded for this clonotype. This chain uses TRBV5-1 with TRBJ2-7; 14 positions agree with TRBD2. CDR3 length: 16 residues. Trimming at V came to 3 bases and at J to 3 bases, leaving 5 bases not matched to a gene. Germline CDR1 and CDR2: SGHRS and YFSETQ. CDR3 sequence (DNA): TGCGCCAGCAGCTCGACTAGCGGGGGGGCAAACTACGAGCAGTACTTC. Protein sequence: CASSSTSGGANYEQYF.